The sequence of this T cell receptor (beta chain) was determined in a study of response to subunit inactivated influenza vaccine. Study-wide points: Authors suggested few new T cells are recruited by each seasonal influenza vaccination.

A single record per CDR3 protein comes from TCRdb applying MiXCR to the RT-PCR reads. The table includes around 490,000 distinct CDR3 sequences, less than 8% detected once. This clonotype was observed many times. Antigen unknown. From germline, CDR1 is ENHRY and CDR2 SYGVKD. CDR3 length: 14 residues. Losses at the gene ends were 8 bases for V and 2 bases for J; bases not matched to a gene: 6. This specimen consisted of PBMCs from blood, obtained approximately 25 months after vaccination. This receptor was identified in a man between 50 and 69 years old who received an inactivated influenza vaccine. V is TRBV10-3 and J is TRBJ1-5, with 7 bases fitting TRBD1. The DNA for the CDR3 is TGTGCCATCTCGGAGGGGGCCCGCAATCAGCCCCAGCATTTT. Its protein product is CAISEGARNQPQHF.